This T cell receptor (beta chain) derives from a study of cytomegalovirus exposure and HLA in healthy donors. To note about this clone: The antigen is unknown.

Broader study findings: According to the study, some 160 TCR beta chains were cytomegalovirus-associated.

V lost 4 bases, J lost 7 bases, and 17 bases lay in between. Germline assignment: CDR1 SGHRS and CDR2 YFSETQ. The CDR3 runs to 14 residues. Assay used: immunoSEQ multiplex PCR; TCRdb lists only in-frame clones, some missing. The sample includes 100,000 to 150,000 clones, 85% to 90% of them seen just once. Sequenced material: PBMCs. The source of this sequence is a woman younger than 30 in good health and CMV-seronegative. The chain uses TRBV5-1 and TRBJ1-2; D might be TRBD1 (5 bases). The CDR3 coding sequence is TGCGCCAGCAGCCGGGACTCATCGTCCGTTGGCTACACCTTC. Protein: CASSRDSSSVGYTF.